A single sample is the source of the 27 T cell receptor beta chains below, sequenced in a study of blood T cell repertoires in COVID-19. Using immunoSEQ multiplex PCR, the repertoire was profiled, and TCRdb retains in-frame clones only, with some absent. The table lists around 140,000 clones, 81% of them singletons. The specimen was peripheral blood. Source of these receptors: a human donor in a cohort sampled during active COVID-19.

This clone has only one observation. The chain combines TRBV28 with TRBJ2-3; 12 bases fit TRBD2. Germline CDR1 is MDHEN and CDR2 is SYDVKM. V lost 6 bases to trimming and J lost 6 bases; unmatched junction nucleotides: 16. The CDR3 runs 18 residues. The CDR3 DNA reads as TGTGCCAGCAGCCCCCTCCCCTCTAGCGGGAGGGGGCTGGATACGCAGTATTTT. Translated, it gives CASSPLPSSGRGLDTQYF.

This chain joins TRBV6-5 and TRBJ2-7, with 7 bases lining up with TRBD1. CDR1 is MNHEY and CDR2 is SVGAGI in the germline V gene. Trimming removed 3 bases from V and 6 bases from J; junction bases left unmatched: 11. The CDR3 sequence is 15 residues long. As DNA, the CDR3 is TGTGCCAGCAGTTATCCCCAGACAGGGATGGGCGAGCAGTACTTC. Residues: CASSYPQTGMGEQYF.

The V and J genes are TRBV19 and TRBJ1-5; possibly TRBD1 for D (6 bases). CDR3 size: 15 residues. The V gene lost 6 bases and the J gene lost 0 bases, with 12 bases spanning the gap. CDR1 LNHDA and CDR2 SQIVND come from the germline V gene (reference sequence). CDR3: CASRDSQYSNQPQHF. Here the CDR3 DNA reads TGTGCCAGTAGGGACAGCCAATATAGCAATCAGCCCCAGCATTTT.

A few counts support this clone. The V call is TRBV5-8, the J call TRBJ1-1; the match to TRBD1 covers 9 bases. This CDR3 has 15 residues. The junction had 6 bases not matched to a gene; V was cut back by 2 bases and J by 4 bases. CDR1 and CDR2 from the germline V gene are SGHTS and YDEGEE. The DNA of the CDR3 is TGTGCCAGCAGCTTCCCCACAGGGGGCCTCACTGAAGCTTTCTTT. It codes for CASSFPTGGLTEAFF.

The J gene is TRBJ2-7, the V gene TRBV28; tentative D call: TRBD2 (5 bases). Trimming took off 4 bases at V and 5 bases at J, with 15 bases between the two ends. This CDR3 is 14 amino acids long. Per germline, CDR1 MDHEN and CDR2 SYDVKM. CDR3 in amino acids: CASSSGEVRNEQYF. CDR3 DNA: TGTGCCAGCAGTTCCGGGGAAGTTAGGAACGAGCAGTACTTC.

This chain uses TRBV28 with TRBJ2-4, with D possibly being TRBD1 (6 bases). The CDR3 runs to 17 residues. V was trimmed by 6 bases and J by 3 bases, leaving 21 bases between them. Germline-derived CDR1 and CDR2 are MDHEN and SYDVKM. The CDR3 DNA reads TGTGCCAGCAGACCCAGGACAGAAATCCCGATCAAAAACATTCAGTACTTC. This codes for CASRPRTEIPIKNIQYF. The full variable domain, completed using reference TRBV28 and TRBJ2-4, is DVKVTQSSRYLVKRTGEKVFLECVQDMDHENMFWYRQDPGLGLRLIYFSYDVKMKEKGDIPEGYSVSREKKERFSLILESASTNQTSMYLCASRPRTEIPIKNIQYFGAGTRLSVL.

This chain uses TRBV18 with TRBJ2-7, with 11 bases fitting TRBD2. There are 17 residues in the CDR3. The V segment lost 2 bases and the J segment 3 bases; nucleotides outside the gene matches: 9. CDR1 and CDR2 from the germline V gene are KGHSH and LQKENI. The CDR3 sequence is CASSPTGTSGWSYEQYF. The CDR3 DNA follows: TGTGCCAGCTCACCAACCGGGACTAGCGGTTGGAGCTACGAGCAGTACTTC. The complete variable domain, with remaining parts taken from reference TRBV18 and TRBJ2-7, reads NAGVMQNPRHLVRRRGQEARLRCSPMKGHSHVYWYRQLPEEGLKFMVYLQKENIIDESGMPKERFSAEFPKEGPSILRIQQVVRGDSAAYFCASSPTGTSGWSYEQYFGPGTRLTVT.

V and J are TRBV18 and TRBJ2-7; TRBD1 matches 10 bases. Germline lookup yields CDR1 KGHSH and CDR2 LQKENI. V trimming: 5 bases; J trimming: 3 bases; junction bases outside the gene matches: 7. CDR3 length: 15 residues. The CDR3 sequence: CASSSGTGAHYEQYF. DNA for the CDR3: TGTGCCAGCTCATCCGGGACAGGGGCCCACTACGAGCAGTACTTC.

This sequence joins TRBV2 and TRBJ2-2; 8 bases agree with TRBD2. V trimming: 1 base; J trimming: 4 bases; junction bases outside the gene matches: 5. The CDR3 is 16 amino acids. Germline V gene sequence: CDR1 SNHLY, CDR2 FYNNEI. In DNA form, the CDR3 reads TGTGCCAGCAGTGAAGGGTCCGGGAGGGCCACCGGGGAGCTGTTTTTT. As protein: CASSEGSGRATGELFF.

This clone was recorded once. This chain connects TRBV18 to TRBJ1-2; D uncertain. Per the germline V gene, CDR1 is KGHSH and CDR2 is LQKENI. There are 14 residues in the CDR3. V was trimmed by 2 bases and J by 0 bases, leaving 7 bases between them. The CDR3 spells CASSPGRTNYGYTF. DNA for the CDR3: TGTGCCAGCTCACCAGGGCGCACTAACTATGGCTACACCTTC.

The chain links TRBV7-2 to TRBJ2-1, with TRBD2 identical over 8 bases. The V and J ends lost 1 base and 7 bases, in that order; junction bases with no gene match: 3. The CDR3 spans 14 residues. Germline values: CDR1 SGHTA, CDR2 FQGNSA. The CDR3 is CASSLDRGGNEQFF. The CDR3 coding sequence is TGTGCCAGCAGCTTAGACCGGGGGGGGAATGAGCAGTTCTTC.

V gene TRBV10-3 combines with J gene TRBJ2-3, with TRBD2 matching 7 bases. The CDR3 runs 16 residues. Per germline, CDR1 ENHRY and CDR2 SYGVKD. V was clipped by 0 bases and J by 2 bases; unmatched bases: 5. Here the CDR3 DNA reads TGTGCCATCAGTGAGTCGGCTAGCGGAATCACAGATACGCAGTATTTT. Its translation is CAISESASGITDTQYF.

In DNA, the CDR3 is TGTGCCAGCAGTAATGGGGGCCGATACGAGCAGTACTTC. It encodes CASSNGGRYEQYF. The chain employs TRBV12-3 or TRBV12-4 and TRBJ2-7; a possible D gene is TRBD1 (6 bases). V lost 5 bases to trimming and J lost 4 bases, with 12 bases between them. The CDR3 length is 13 residues.

The V and J genes are TRBV11-2 and TRBJ2-1; 7 bases align to TRBD2. The CDR3 is made up of 14 amino acids. CDR1 is SGHAT, CDR2 FQNNGV, per germline. V shed 1 base, J shed 10 bases, and the junction held 7 bases outside the gene matches. The CDR3 sequence: CASSLGWGGREQFF. The CDR3 DNA sequence: TGTGCCAGCAGCTTAGGCTGGGGCGGGAGAGAGCAGTTCTTC.

Here the CDR3 reads CASSPNFGANVLTF. CDR3 DNA sequence: TGTGCCAGCAGCCCTAATTTTGGGGCCAACGTCCTGACTTTC. The genes are TRBV11-2 and TRBJ2-6, with D uncertain. Trimming stripped 5 bases from V and 3 bases from J, with 8 bases between. In germline, CDR1 is SGHAT, CDR2 FQNNGV. This CDR3 is 14 amino acids long.

The J gene is TRBJ2-7, the V gene TRBV5-1, with 10 nucleotides matching TRBD1. The CDR3 spans 15 residues. Germline CDR1 is SGHRS and CDR2 is YFSETQ. V lost 0 bases and J lost 2; bases outside the gene matches: 2. The CDR3 DNA reads TGCGCCAGCAGCTTGGGGACAGGGGGACCCTACGAGCAGTACTTC. Translation gives CASSLGTGGPYEQYF.

The J gene is TRBJ2-3, the V gene TRBV7-8, with 9 nucleotides matching TRBD1. Germline V gene lookup returns CDR1 SGHVS and CDR2 FQNEAQ. The CDR3 contains 17 residues. V lost 3 bases and J lost 4; bases outside the gene matches: 11. The CDR3 bases are TGTGCCAGCAGCTTCGCGCGGGGACAGGGAACTCCAGATACGCAGTATTTT. Its protein product is CASSFARGQGTPDTQYF.

The chain has TRBV15 and TRBJ1-4; unclear D gene. The CDR3 has 18 amino acids. Trimming shortened V by 1 base and J by 8 bases, and 23 bases separated the two germline ends. The germline CDR1 and CDR2 sequences are LNHNV and YYDKDF (reference sequence). CDR3 region: CATSRGAVVVAVYEKLFF. CDR3 nucleotides: TGTGCCACCAGCAGAGGGGCCGTGGTAGTGGCCGTTTACGAAAAACTGTTTTTT.

The chain links TRBV6-5 to TRBJ2-1; TRBD1 might be the D (7 bases). Looked up from germline, CDR1 is MNHEY and CDR2 is SVGAGI. The CDR3 contains 15 residues. The V and J ends lost 3 bases and 5 bases respectively, with 14 bases between them. The CDR3 region has the DNA TGTGCCAGCAGTTATATCCAGGGGGGCCACAATGAGCAGTTCTTC. Amino acid sequence: CASSYIQGGHNEQFF.

This clone occurred once. This chain links TRBV19 with TRBJ2-7, with D possibly matching TRBD1 (5 bases). This CDR3 spans 13 amino acids. V lost 6 bases and J lost 2, with 11 bases in between. Per the germline V gene, CDR1 is LNHDA and CDR2 is SQIVND (reference sequence). In DNA form, the CDR3 reads TGTGCCAGTAGCCAACAGGCTACCTACGAGCAGTACTTC. It translates to CASSQQATYEQYF. Together with reference TRBV19 and TRBJ2-7, the CDR3 gives the full variable domain: DGGITQSPKYLFRKEGQNVTLSCEQNLNHDAMYWYRQDPGQGLRLIYYSQIVNDFQKGDIAEGYSVSREKKESFPLTVTSAQKNPTAFYLCASSQQATYEQYFGPGTRLTVT.

This clone came up a few times. In DNA, the CDR3 is TGTGCCAGCAGCCGCGGGAGCGGGAGCGGAACCGGGGAGCTGTTTTTT. It translates to CASSRGSGSGTGELFF. This rearrangement joins TRBV7-3 to TRBJ2-2; 8 bases are shared with TRBD2. Germline assignment: CDR1 SGHTA and CDR2 FQGTGA. Unmatched junction bases numbered 10, after V lost 5 bases and J lost 5 bases. This CDR3 is 16 amino acids long.

The chain has TRBV3-1 (or the pseudogene TRBV3-2) and TRBJ2-7; 10 bases agree with TRBD1. Losses at the gene ends were 2 bases for V and 4 bases for J; bases not matched to a gene: 5. CDR1 is LGHDT and CDR2 is YNNKEL in the germline V gene (reference sequence). This CDR3 has 15 residues. The CDR3 protein is CASSQRDRGEYEQYF. The CDR3 region has the DNA TGTGCCAGCAGCCAAAGGGACAGGGGCGAGTACGAGCAGTACTTC.

The chain recombines TRBV18 with TRBJ2-7, with D possibly matching TRBD1 (6 bases). V lost 5 bases to trimming and J lost 1 base, with 18 bases between them. The CDR3 has 16 residues. CDR1 is KGHSH and CDR2 is LQKENI in the germline V gene. The CDR3 DNA reads TGTGCCAGCTCATCCCAGCCGGGACAATGGTCCTACGAGCAGTACTTC. This gives the protein CASSSQPGQWSYEQYF.

The chain employs TRBV28 and TRBJ1-2, with D possibly being TRBD1 (5 bases). CDR3 length: 14 residues. From germline, CDR1 is MDHEN and CDR2 SYDVKM. The V end lost 2 bases, the J end lost 5 bases, and 12 bases lay between the germline ends. The CDR3 nucleotides are TGTGCCAGCAGTTTAATCGGGGGGTTATATGGCTACACCTTC. Translating gives CASSLIGGLYGYTF.

The CDR3: CASSLRASGMSYEQYF. As DNA, the CDR3 is TGTGCCAGCAGCTTACGGGCTAGCGGGATGTCGTACGAGCAGTACTTC. The chain carries TRBV7-2 and TRBJ2-7; 9 bases align to TRBD2. With V trimmed by 2 bases and J by 4 bases, 9 bases remained unmatched. Germline V gives CDR1 SGHTA, CDR2 FQGNSA. The CDR3 length is 16 residues.

CDR3 residues: CASSYSPGSYEQYF. CDR3 DNA sequence: TGTGCCAGCAGTTACTCCCCAGGCTCCTACGAGCAGTACTTC. The genes are TRBV6-5 and TRBJ2-7; D gene ambiguous. Trimming cost V 0 bases and J 0 bases, with 6 bases left between them. Germline CDR1 is MNHEY and CDR2 is SVGAGI. The CDR3 runs to 14 residues.

The chain employs TRBV29-1 and TRBJ2-7, with D possibly TRBD2 on 5 matching bases. Germline CDR1 and CDR2: SQVTM and ANQGSEA. This CDR3 region has 13 residues. V was shortened by 6 bases and J by 2 bases, with 14 bases between the two germline ends. CDR3 region: CSVVGGKAYEQYF. CDR3 sequence (DNA): TGCAGCGTGGTTGGAGGTAAGGCCTACGAGCAGTACTTC.